The 19 T cell receptor beta chains below all came from one sample that was sequenced in a study of T cell responses to AZD1222 COVID-19 vaccine. The data were produced by immunoSEQ multiplex PCR, yet TCRdb's version contains in-frame clones alone and is incomplete. The sample includes 250,000 to 300,000 clones, almost 95% seen only once; the top ten take 0.55%. The source material was peripheral blood, sampled 28 days after the second AZD1222 dose. These TCRs come from an adult who received the AZD1222 COVID-19 vaccine.

The chain recombines TRBV10-1 with TRBJ1-1; possibly TRBD1 for D (6 bases). CDR3 length equals 15 residues. Germline loops: CDR1 WNHNN, CDR2 SYGVQD (reference sequence). V lost 4 bases to trimming and J lost 2 bases, with 14 bases between them. The chain's CDR3 is CASSVSGGGNTEAFF. The CDR3 region has the DNA TGCGCCAGCAGTGTGTCCGGAGGGGGTAACACTGAAGCTTTCTTT.

The V gene is TRBV28, the J gene TRBJ1-5; D remains ambiguous. V shed 10 bases and J shed 0 bases, with 13 bases lying between them. Germline loops: CDR1 MDHEN, CDR2 SYDVKM. This CDR3 has 14 amino acids. CDR3 bases: TGTGCCAACCCCGGACGGGATAGCAATCAGCCCCAGCATTTT. This sequence encodes CANPGRDSNQPQHF.

The rearrangement joins TRBV27 to TRBJ1-4, with D uncertain. Germline V gene data show CDR1 as MNHEY and CDR2 as SMNVEV (reference sequence). Trimming stripped 6 bases from V and 7 bases from J, with 30 bases between. This CDR3 has 19 amino acids. The CDR3 region is CASSLRRATYPLQGEKLFF. As DNA, the CDR3 is TGTGCCAGCAGCCTCCGGCGGGCGACCTACCCCCTCCAAGGTGAAAAACTGTTTTTT.

The chain combines TRBV2 with TRBJ1-2, with 7 bases identical to TRBD1. CDR1 and CDR2 from the germline V gene are SNHLY and FYNNEI. The ends lost 6 bases at V and 4 bases at J; junction bases unmatched: 2. The CDR3 is made up of 12 amino acids. CDR3 in DNA: TGTGCCAGCAGCGGGACAGTCTATGGCTACACCTTC. Translating gives CASSGTVYGYTF.

The CDR3 nucleotides read TGCAGCGTTGCTAGAGCGGCAAGCTCCTACAATGAGCAGTTCTTC. This translates into CSVARAASSYNEQFF. V gene TRBV29-1 combines with J gene TRBJ2-1; a weak D match, TRBD2 (5 bases). V was pared by 4 bases and J by 0 bases, with 13 bases between. The CDR3 totals 15 residues. The germline gives CDR1 SQVTM, CDR2 ANQGSEA.

This sequence joins TRBV2 and TRBJ1-2; possibly TRBD1 for D (5 bases). CDR3 length: 15 residues. CDR1 SNHLY and CDR2 FYNNEI come from the germline V gene. With 7 bases removed from V and 4 bases from J, the gap between germline ends came to 19 bases. The CDR3 nucleotides are TGTGCCAGCAACGGCCTTTCTGGGGGGGTCTATGGCTACACCTTC. Translating it yields CASNGLSGGVYGYTF. The whole variable domain, filled in from reference TRBV2 and TRBJ1-2, reads EPEVTQTPSHQVTQMGQEVILRCVPISNHLYFYWYRQILGQKVEFLVSFYNNEISEKSEIFDDQFSVERPDGSNFTLKIRSTKLEDSAMYFCASNGLSGGVYGYTFGSGTRLTVV.

This clone was observed once. The chain carries TRBV3-1 (or the pseudogene TRBV3-2) and TRBJ2-2; 9 bases are a match to TRBD1. The junction had 4 bases not matched to a gene; V was cut back by 1 base and J by 4 bases. CDR3 length: 16 residues. Germline V gene sequence: CDR1 LGHDT, CDR2 YNNKEL (reference sequence). CDR3 loop: CASSQVGTGRTGELFF. CDR3 sequence (DNA): TGTGCCAGCAGCCAAGTAGGGACAGGGCGCACCGGGGAGCTGTTTTTT.

This clone was seen once. This CDR3 reads CASSSFHRGLGVEGYTF. The CDR3 bases are TGTGCCAGCAGTTCTTTTCACAGGGGGCTGGGGGTAGAGGGCTACACCTTC. The chain is built from TRBV28 and TRBJ1-2; TRBD1 agrees at 9 bases. Germline V gives CDR1 MDHEN, CDR2 SYDVKM. CDR3 length equals 17 residues. V lost 4 bases and J lost 8; bases outside the gene matches: 17.

The chain couples TRBV4-1 to TRBJ1-2; 8 nucleotides align to TRBD1. The J segment lost 1 base and the V segment lost 3 bases, leaving 7 bases of the junction unmatched. The germline V gene encodes CDR1 MGHRA and CDR2 YSYEKL. The CDR3 is 16 residues long. For the CDR3, the DNA is TGCGCCAGCAGCCATCCCCGGACAGGGATTAACTATGGCTACACCTTC. Protein: CASSHPRTGINYGYTF.

The chain joins TRBV7-2 to TRBJ1-5; D gene ambiguous. Trimming took 4 bases from V and 1 from J, leaving 11 bases between them. Germline V CDR1 and CDR2: SGHTA, FQGNSA. This CDR3 is 15 amino acids long. Here the CDR3 reads CASSSWGGSNQPQHF. As DNA, the CDR3 is TGTGCCAGCAGCTCCTGGGGAGGGAGCAATCAGCCCCAGCATTTT.

Points on this clone: Without the conserved terminal phenylalanine or tryptophan, this CDR3 likely stems from a read error. The DNA is omitted, as the CDR3 cannot be located on it reliably, and the CDR3 follows TCRdb's listing. The V gene is TRBV6-4, the J gene TRBJ2-3. The CDR3 has 12 residues if both end residues are counted. Germline CDR1 is MRHNA and CDR2 is SNTAGT. The CDR3 spells CASSEGPYTAGI.

The chain is built from TRBV5-1 and TRBJ2-7; a possible D gene is TRBD1 (6 bases). V shed 4 bases and J shed 3 bases, with 8 bases lying between them. The CDR3 spans 12 residues. Germline V CDR1 and CDR2: SGHRS, YFSETQ. CDR3 sequence: CASSRDIYEQYF. The CDR3, as DNA: TGCGCCAGCAGCAGGGACATCTACGAGCAGTACTTC.

The V and J genes are TRBV28 and TRBJ1-4; 8 bases align to TRBD1. The CDR3 extends over 14 amino acids. The germline CDR1 and CDR2 sequences are MDHEN and SYDVKM. J lost 4 bases, V lost 6 bases, and 4 bases had no gene match. The CDR3 bases are TGTGCCAGCAGGGGACAGGAACATAATGAAAAACTGTTTTTT. Translation gives CASRGQEHNEKLFF.

The CDR3 nucleotides read TGCAGCGTTGGATACTCAAGCCTGGGACAGGGGATACTCTTCTTC. Protein sequence: CSVGYSSLGQGILFF. The chain links TRBV29-1 to TRBJ2-1; 10 bases match TRBD1. Per the germline V gene, CDR1 is SQVTM and CDR2 is ANQGSEA. The CDR3 consists of 15 residues. Trimming at V came to 4 bases and at J to 16 bases, leaving 19 bases not matched to a gene.

V and J are TRBV5-5 and TRBJ1-1, with D unresolved. CDR3 length: 15 amino acids. In germline, CDR1 is SGHKS, CDR2 YYEKEE (reference sequence). The V gene lost 4 bases and the J gene lost 0 bases, with 13 bases spanning the gap. The CDR3 sequence is CASSLRPDLNTEAFF. CDR3 DNA: TGTGCCAGCAGCCTAAGACCCGACTTGAACACTGAAGCTTTCTTT.

The chain is built from TRBV6-5 and TRBJ2-3, with 7 positions matching TRBD2. V trimming: 6 bases; J trimming: 3 bases; junction bases outside the gene matches: 6. Germline lookup yields CDR1 MNHEY and CDR2 SVGAGI. This CDR3 spans 14 amino acids. This CDR3 is CASRGWGGTDTQYF. The CDR3 DNA reads as TGTGCCAGCAGAGGGTGGGGAGGGACAGATACGCAGTATTTT.

The V gene is TRBV3-1 (or the pseudogene TRBV3-2), the J gene TRBJ2-7; D gene uncertain. Per the germline V gene, CDR1 is LGHDT and CDR2 is YNNKEL (reference sequence). CDR3 length: 15 amino acids. V was pared by 0 bases and J by 6 bases, with 15 bases between. The CDR3: CASSQEVWGLSEQYF. The DNA for the CDR3 is TGTGCCAGCAGCCAAGAAGTCTGGGGTCTCTCCGAGCAGTACTTC.

The chain combines TRBV18 with TRBJ1-1; D gene unclear. CDR3 length: 13 residues. The germline gives CDR1 KGHSH, CDR2 LQKENI. V was shortened by 6 bases and J by 1 base, with 9 bases between the two germline ends. The CDR3 loop is CASSSQKNTEAFF. The CDR3 DNA follows: TGTGCCAGCTCCTCACAGAAGAACACTGAAGCTTTCTTT.

The chain combines TRBV3-1 (or the pseudogene TRBV3-2) with TRBJ2-2; the D is unclear. Germline V CDR1 and CDR2: LGHDT, YNNKEL (reference sequence). CDR3 length: 13 residues. V was pared by 7 bases and J by 0 bases, with 6 bases between. In DNA form, the CDR3 reads TGTGCCAGCACTACCCCGAACACCGGGGAGCTGTTTTTT. This translates into CASTTPNTGELFF.